Below, 2 T cell receptor beta chains from the same sample are listed, as sequenced in a study of Graves' ophthalmopathy and Graves' hyperthyroidism. As the template, RNA transcripts were used to amplify TCR beta CDR3 regions. The library came from an HTBI-primed first-round RT-PCR and a second-round multiplex PCR. Each CDR3 protein gets one entry after TCRdb re-called the multiplex PCR reads with MiXCR. The sample has 650,000 to 800,000 distinct CDR3 sequences, roughly 41% seen once. Sequencing used peripheral blood. The receptors were sampled from an adult man with Graves' ophthalmopathy.

As for this clonotype: A much more abundant neighbour one base away suggests this may be a read error. The J gene is TRBJ1-2, the V gene TRBV19; D perhaps matches TRBD1 (5 bases). In germline, CDR1 is LNHDA, CDR2 SQIVND (reference sequence). The CDR3 consists of 15 residues. This CDR3 reads CASGIAGDGRGGYTF. For the CDR3, the DNA is TGTGCCAGTGGTATAGCCGGGGACGGGCGGGGTGGCTACACCTTC.

This chain uses TRBV12-3 or TRBV12-4 with TRBJ1-2; maybe TRBD1 (5 bases). The CDR3 loop spans 12 amino acids. The ends were cut back, 8 bases at V and 7 bases at J, with 14 bases in the middle. The CDR3: CASSRGGFGYTF. The CDR3 DNA sequence: TGTGCCAGCTCCCGGGGGGGTTTTGGCTACACCTTC.